The present entry profiles one TCR beta chain with its context. The V end was cut by 1 base, the J end by 6 bases, with 4 bases between. Germline V gives CDR1 SGDLS, CDR2 YYNGEE. This CDR3 region has 12 residues. Using unique molecular identifiers, the investigators prepared the TCRbeta library. One entry per CDR3 protein results from TCRdb running MiXCR on the PCR reads. The table records almost 400,000 distinct CDR3 sequences, around 21% of them present only once. The data were obtained in a study of T-cell reconstitution after alpha-beta-depleted transplantation in children. The source of this sequence is a human donor who donated a stem cell graft to a child with acute myeloid leukemia. This chain connects TRBV9 to TRBJ2-2; D call uncertain. The material sequenced was PBMCs from the stem cell graft donor, taken from the stem cell graft. The chain's CDR3 is CASSVSSGELFF. The CDR3 bases are TGTGCCAGCAGCGTATCCTCCGGGGAGCTGTTTTTT.